The 20 T cell receptor beta chains below were found in one sample sequenced in a study of blood T cell repertoires in COVID-19. Repertoires were generated with immunoSEQ multiplex PCR, while TCRdb's copy carries only in-frame clones and drops some. The data contain 70,000 to 85,000 clones, about 91% of them seen just once; the ten biggest clones take up 4.5% to 5.5%. Sequenced material: peripheral blood. These receptors were obtained from a woman between 55 and 75 years old with active COVID-19.

V is TRBV2 and J is TRBJ2-7, with D maybe TRBD1 (5 bases). The germline CDR1 and CDR2 sequences are SNHLY and FYNNEI. The CDR3 has 13 amino acids. The V end was cut by 6 bases, the J end by 0 bases, with 9 bases between. The CDR3 nucleotides are TGTGCCAGCAGGCACAGGAGCTCCTACGAGCAGTACTTC. Translation gives CASRHRSSYEQYF.

This chain connects TRBV11-2 to TRBJ2-5, with 10 bases identical to TRBD2. Trimming took 5 bases from V and 11 from J; bases not matched to a gene: 8. There are 13 residues in the CDR3. In germline, CDR1 is SGHAT, CDR2 FQNNGV. CDR3 in DNA: TGTGCCAGCAGCCCCGGACTAGCGGATTCACAGTACTTC. It yields the protein CASSPGLADSQYF.

This chain connects TRBV5-1 to TRBJ2-2; no reliable D call. V shed 0 bases and J shed 8 bases, with 14 bases lying between them. CDR1 SGHRS and CDR2 YFSETQ come from the germline V gene. The CDR3 length is 15 residues. CDR3 sequence reads: CASSLGTTERGELFF. DNA for the CDR3: TGCGCCAGCAGCTTGGGCACTACTGAACGGGGGGAGCTGTTTTTT.

The chain is built from TRBV7-2 and TRBJ1-3; D is unresolved. CDR1 and CDR2 from the germline V gene are SGHTA and FQGNSA. Deletions cut 3 bases from V and 0 bases from J, with 15 bases between. This CDR3 contains 17 residues. CDR3 sequence (DNA): TGTGCCAGCAGCTTGGCCCCCCCGGGGAGCTCTGGAAACACCATATATTTT. The encoded protein is CASSLAPPGSSGNTIYF.

This clone was observed a single time. V gene TRBV5-1 combines with J gene TRBJ1-1, with 7 bases identical to TRBD1. CDR1 is SGHRS and CDR2 is YFSETQ in the germline V gene. The CDR3 spans 16 residues. After removal of 4 bases from V and 7 bases from J, the junction contained 16 bases not matched to a gene. The CDR3 sequence is CASSLIFPGQNGEAFF. In nucleotides, the CDR3 is TGCGCCAGCAGCCTCATTTTCCCGGGACAGAATGGTGAAGCTTTCTTT.

The rearrangement uses TRBV5-1 and TRBJ2-3; 8 bases are a match to TRBD1. Germline-derived CDR1 and CDR2 are SGHRS and YFSETQ. The CDR3 totals 14 residues. V lost 4 bases and J lost 1; bases outside the gene matches: 2. The DNA of the CDR3 is TGCGCCAGCAGCAAACAGGGGGGCACAGATACGCAGTATTTT. Protein product: CASSKQGGTDTQYF.

V and J are TRBV15 and TRBJ2-2, with a possible D match to TRBD2 (5 bases). The CDR3 contains 18 residues. Germline V gives CDR1 LNHNV, CDR2 YYDKDF (reference sequence). Trimming stripped 4 bases from V and 4 bases from J, with 22 bases between. CDR3 DNA: TGTGCCACCAGCAAGTACGGAGGCTGGCAACCAGGCACCGGGGAGCTGTTTTTT. It codes for CATSKYGGWQPGTGELFF. Full variable domain (rest looked up from reference TRBV15 and TRBJ2-2): DAMVIQNPRYQVTQFGKPVTLSCSQTLNHNVMYWYQQKSSQAPKLLFHYYDKDFNNEADTPDNFQSRRPNTSFCFLDIRSPGLGDTAMYLCATSKYGGWQPGTGELFFGEGSRLTVL.

The chain links TRBV10-2 to TRBJ2-3; D is unresolved. Trimming pared 4 bases from V and 0 bases from J, leaving 11 bases between. CDR1 is WSHSY, CDR2 SAAADI, per germline. CDR3 length: 15 residues. CDR3 nucleotides: TGCGCCAGCAGTGTAGCTGGCACTAGCACAGATACGCAGTATTTT. It translates to CASSVAGTSTDTQYF.

The CDR3 sequence is CASTVRHGGSQGSYEQYF. DNA of the CDR3: TGTGCCTCGACAGTACGTCATGGTGGATCACAGGGCTCCTACGAGCAGTACTTC. V gene TRBV19 combines with J gene TRBJ2-7; D may be TRBD1 (6 bases). The length of the CDR3 is 18 residues. Trimming left V 11 bases short and J 0 bases short, with 29 bases between. The germline V gene encodes CDR1 LNHDA and CDR2 SQIVND (reference sequence).

The chain recombines TRBV2 with TRBJ2-5, with 8 bases aligning to TRBD2. Trimming removed 5 bases from V and 7 bases from J; junction bases left unmatched: 9. The V gene's germline CDR1 is SNHLY and CDR2 FYNNEI. CDR3 length equals 14 residues. The CDR3 DNA reads TGTGCCAGCAGTTCACTAGCGGTACAGGGGACCCAGTACTTC. Translating it yields CASSSLAVQGTQYF.

This chain links TRBV30 with TRBJ1-4; D unclear. The CDR3 consists of 16 residues. The germline CDR1 and CDR2 sequences are GTSNPN and SVGIG (reference sequence). V lost 0 bases and J 0 bases, leaving 11 bases between the germline ends. CDR3 sequence: CAWSVFLTATNEKLFF. The CDR3 DNA follows: TGTGCCTGGAGTGTTTTCTTAACTGCAACTAATGAAAAACTGTTTTTT.

This chain joins TRBV28 and TRBJ1-6; 8 bases line up with TRBD1. CDR3 size: 16 residues. Germline V CDR1 and CDR2: MDHEN, SYDVKM. V shed 10 bases and J 5 bases; nucleotides not matched to a gene: 13. This CDR3 reads CATRRTDRGHNSPLHF. The CDR3 DNA follows: TGTGCCACCCGACGGACAGACAGGGGTCATAATTCACCCCTCCACTTT.

The CDR3 region is CASSLRGRETDTQYF. For the CDR3, the DNA is TGTGCCAGCAGCTTACGCGGGAGGGAAACAGATACGCAGTATTTT. The chain joins TRBV11-3 to TRBJ2-3; 9 positions match TRBD2. The V gene's germline CDR1 is SGHNT and CDR2 YENEEA. V gave up 2 bases and J gave up 3 bases; unmatched junction bases: 3. The CDR3 runs 15 residues. Together with reference TRBV11-3 and TRBJ2-3, the CDR3 gives the full variable domain: EAGVVQSPRYKIIEKKQPVAFWCNPISGHNTLYWYLQNLGQGPELLIRYENEEAVDDSQLPKDRFSAERLKGVDSTLKIQPAELGDSAVYLCASSLRGRETDTQYFGPGTRLTVL.

The V and J genes are TRBV7-9 and TRBJ2-7, with D possibly TRBD1 on 5 matching bases. The germline V and J ends were trimmed by 5 bases and 4 bases, with 15 bases remaining between them. Looked up from germline, CDR1 is SEHNR and CDR2 is FQNEAQ (reference sequence). The CDR3 has 14 residues. This chain's CDR3 is CASSAKGRVYEQYF. In nucleotides, the CDR3 is TGTGCCAGCAGCGCCAAAGGCAGGGTATACGAGCAGTACTTC.

This clone was counted between two and nine times. The chain recombines TRBV4-1 with TRBJ1-5, with a possible D match to TRBD1 (5 bases). CDR3 length: 13 residues. V lost 0 bases and J 6 bases, leaving 6 bases between the germline ends. In germline, CDR1 is MGHRA, CDR2 YSYEKL. Here the CDR3 reads CASSQDTGQPQHF. The CDR3 coding sequence is TGCGCCAGCAGCCAAGATACAGGTCAGCCCCAGCATTTT.

The chain uses TRBV5-1 and TRBJ2-7, with 7 bases lining up with TRBD1. Looked up from germline, CDR1 is SGHRS and CDR2 is YFSETQ. Trimming took 2 bases from V and 0 from J; bases not matched to a gene: 2. The CDR3 extends over 14 amino acids. CDR3 coding DNA: TGCGCCAGCAGCTTCGGGGACAGCTCCTACGAGCAGTACTTC. Translation: CASSFGDSSYEQYF.

This chain joins TRBV10-3 and TRBJ2-6; 9 nucleotides agree with TRBD1. The CDR3 extends over 20 amino acids. The germline gives CDR1 ENHRY, CDR2 SYGVKD. The V and J ends lost 4 bases and 4 bases, in that order; junction bases with no gene match: 17. CDR3 loop: CAISGVPGQGTLGGANVLTF. As DNA, the CDR3 is TGTGCCATCAGTGGAGTACCGGGACAGGGCACCCTAGGAGGGGCCAACGTCCTGACTTTC.

Written as DNA, the CDR3 is TGTGCCAGCAGTTTCGGGGTATCGGAGACCCAGTACTTC. This gives the protein CASSFGVSETQYF. The chain has TRBV12-3 or TRBV12-4 and TRBJ2-5, with D possibly matching TRBD2 (5 bases). CDR3 length: 13 amino acids. Trimming left V 3 bases short and J 5 bases short, with 10 bases between.

The V call is TRBV10-3, the J call TRBJ1-5, with D hard to call. V gave up 5 bases and J gave up 0 bases, with 8 bases separating them. Germline V gene data show CDR1 as ENHRY and CDR2 as SYGVKD. This CDR3 comprises 14 residues. The CDR3, as DNA: TGTGCCATCAGTACGGACTATAGCAATCAGCCCCAGCATTTT. Protein: CAISTDYSNQPQHF.

The chain joins TRBV18 to TRBJ2-5, with 7 positions matching TRBD2. CDR1 is KGHSH and CDR2 is LQKENI in the germline V gene. V trimming: 0 bases; J trimming: 5 bases; junction bases outside the gene matches: 6. The CDR3 has 15 residues. CDR3 region: CASSPPGRALETQYF. The CDR3 nucleotides read TGTGCCAGCTCACCACCGGGGAGGGCTTTGGAGACCCAGTACTTC.